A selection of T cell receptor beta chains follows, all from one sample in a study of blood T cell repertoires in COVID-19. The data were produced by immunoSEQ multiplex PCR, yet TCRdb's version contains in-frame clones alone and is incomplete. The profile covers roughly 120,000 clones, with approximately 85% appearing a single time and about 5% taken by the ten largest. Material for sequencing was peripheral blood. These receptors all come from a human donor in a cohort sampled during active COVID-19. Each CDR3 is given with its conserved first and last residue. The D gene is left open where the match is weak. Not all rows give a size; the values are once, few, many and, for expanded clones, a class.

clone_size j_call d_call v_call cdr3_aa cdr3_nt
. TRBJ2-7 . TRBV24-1 CATSTPGSYEQYF TGTGCCACCAGTACCCCCGGCTCCTACGAGCAGTACTTC
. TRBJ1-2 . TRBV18 CASSPTSQGIYGYTF TGTGCCAGCTCACCCACGAGCCAGGGGATCTATGGCTACACCTTC
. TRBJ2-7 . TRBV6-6 CASSAGAYEQYF TGTGCCAGCAGCGCCGGGGCCTACGAGCAGTACTTC
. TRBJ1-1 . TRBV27 CASSFRGYISEAFF TGTGCCAGCAGTTTTAGAGGTTACATCTCTGAAGCTTTCTTT
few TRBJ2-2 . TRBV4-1 CASSQDQSKLSNTGELFF TGCGCCAGCAGCCAAGACCAAAGCAAGCTGAGTAACACCGGGGAGCTGTTTTTT
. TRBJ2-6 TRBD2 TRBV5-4 CASSWGGVPQGTGANVLTF TGTGCCAGCAGCTGGGGGGGGGTCCCCCAAGGGACTGGGGCCAACGTCCTGACTTTC
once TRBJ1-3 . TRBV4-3 CASSQDSGGNTIYF TGCGCCAGCAGCCAAGATAGCGGAGGAAACACCATATATTTT
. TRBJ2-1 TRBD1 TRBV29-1 CSVEAGTGAPREQFF TGCAGCGTTGAAGCCGGGACAGGGGCGCCGAGGGAGCAGTTCTTC
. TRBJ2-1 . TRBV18 CASSQRQVEFF TGTGCCAGCTCACAGAGACAGGTTGAGTTCTTC
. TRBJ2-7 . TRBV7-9 CASSLAASGNYEQYF TGTGCCAGCAGCTTAGCGGCCTCGGGGAACTACGAGCAGTACTTC
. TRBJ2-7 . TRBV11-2 CASSLGSVDLRGYEQYF TGTGCCAGCAGCTTAGGGTCGGTTGACCTAAGGGGCTACGAGCAGTACTTC
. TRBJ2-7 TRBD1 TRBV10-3 CAISELGQGPYEQYF TGTGCCATCAGTGAGCTGGGACAGGGCCCCTACGAGCAGTACTTC
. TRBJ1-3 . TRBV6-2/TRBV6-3 CASSYGRVSSGNTIYF TGTGCCAGCAGTTACGGGCGTGTAAGCTCTGGAAACACCATATATTTT
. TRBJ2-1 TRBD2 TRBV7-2 CASSRTSGGHNEQFF TGTGCCAGCAGCCGGACTAGCGGGGGTCACAATGAGCAGTTCTTC
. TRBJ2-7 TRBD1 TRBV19 CASSRTGLEYEQYF TGTGCCAGTAGCCGGACAGGGCTCGAATACGAGCAGTACTTC
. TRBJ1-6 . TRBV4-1 CASSQRQYNSPLHF TGCGCCAGCAGCCAGAGACAGTATAATTCACCCCTCCACTTT
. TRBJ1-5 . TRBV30 CAWSVSQGNQPQHF TGTGCCTGGAGTGTAAGCCAGGGCAATCAGCCCCAGCATTTT
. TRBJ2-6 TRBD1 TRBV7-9 CASTRRTGAPLSGANVLTF TGTGCCAGCACCAGAAGGACAGGGGCCCCTCTCTCTGGGGCCAACGTCCTGACTTTC
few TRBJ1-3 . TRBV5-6 CASSPNSGLGNTIYF TGTGCCAGCAGCCCGAACTCAGGGTTAGGAAACACCATATATTTT
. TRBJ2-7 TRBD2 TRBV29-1 CSVRGGYEQYF TGCAGCGTGCGGGGGGGGTACGAGCAGTACTTC
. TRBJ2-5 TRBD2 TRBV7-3 CASSLMGGAASGRETQYF TGTGCCAGCAGCTTAATGGGGGGCGCGGCTAGCGGGAGGGAGACCCAGTACTTC
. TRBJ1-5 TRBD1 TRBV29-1 CSVKKGQGWDQPQHF TGCAGCGTTAAAAAGGGACAGGGTTGGGATCAGCCCCAGCATTTT
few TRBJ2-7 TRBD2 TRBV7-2 CASPGGGGEQYF TGTGCCAGCCCAGGTGGGGGGGGCGAGCAGTACTTC
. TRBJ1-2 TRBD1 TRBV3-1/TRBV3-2 CASSQDGGRGQDGYTF TGTGCCAGCAGCCAAGACGGGGGAAGGGGGCAGGATGGCTACACCTTC
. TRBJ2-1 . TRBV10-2 CASSLNSYNEQFF TGCGCCAGCAGTCTTAACTCCTACAATGAGCAGTTCTTC
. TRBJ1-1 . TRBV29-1 CSVAGMLNTEAFF TGCAGCGTCGCCGGGATGTTGAACACTGAAGCTTTCTTT
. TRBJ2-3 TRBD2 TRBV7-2 CASSLAAGYTDTQYF TGTGCCAGCAGCTTAGCAGCGGGATACACAGATACGCAGTATTTT
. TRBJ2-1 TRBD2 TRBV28 CASNSGRTYNEQFF TGTGCCAGCAATAGCGGGAGGACCTACAATGAGCAGTTCTTC
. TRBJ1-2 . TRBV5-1 CASSLGQNYGYTF TGCGCCAGCAGCTTGGGACAGAACTATGGCTACACCTTC
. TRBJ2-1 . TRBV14 CASSHLGNEQFF TGTGCCAGCAGCCACCTAGGTAATGAGCAGTTCTTC
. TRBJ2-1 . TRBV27 CASSPNLDGDNEQFF TGTGCCAGCAGCCCTAACCTTGACGGGGACAATGAGCAGTTCTTC
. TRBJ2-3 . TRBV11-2 CASSLDLTDTQYF TGTGCCAGCAGCTTAGATCTCACAGATACGCAGTATTTT
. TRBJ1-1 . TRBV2 CASSESAGRGEAFF TGTGCCAGCAGTGAATCCGCAGGGCGGGGTGAAGCTTTCTTT
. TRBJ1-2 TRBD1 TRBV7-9 CASSLRDRGHGYTF TGTGCCAGCAGCTTACGGGACAGGGGCCATGGCTACACCTTC
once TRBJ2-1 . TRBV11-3 CASSRGRSYNEQFF TGTGCCAGCAGCCGGGGTCGCTCCTACAATGAGCAGTTCTTC
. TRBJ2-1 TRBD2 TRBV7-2 CASSFELAGNEQFF TGTGCCAGCAGCTTCGAACTAGCGGGGAATGAGCAGTTCTTC
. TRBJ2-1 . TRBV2 CASAKGGGGEQFF TGTGCCAGCGCGAAGGGAGGGGGGGGTGAGCAGTTCTTC
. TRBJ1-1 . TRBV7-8 CASSPTGKNTEAFF TGTGCCAGCAGCCCAACAGGGAAGAACACTGAAGCTTTCTTT
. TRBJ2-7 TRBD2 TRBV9 CASSVEPAGVHEQYF TGTGCCAGCAGCGTAGAGCCAGCGGGAGTCCACGAGCAGTACTTC
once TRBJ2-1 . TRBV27 CASSLDGVYNEQFF TGTGCCAGCAGTTTAGACGGGGTTTACAATGAGCAGTTCTTC
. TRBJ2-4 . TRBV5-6 CASSLNGDRVIQYF TGTGCCAGCAGCTTGAACGGAGATCGGGTCATTCAGTACTTC
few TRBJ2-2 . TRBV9 CASSLNTGELFF TGTGCCAGCAGCCTGAACACCGGGGAGCTGTTTTTT
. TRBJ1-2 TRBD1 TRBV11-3 CASSLGDRARHYYGYTF TGTGCCAGCAGCTTAGGCGACAGGGCCCGCCATTACTATGGCTACACCTTC
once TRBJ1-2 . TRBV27 CASSSIPGLSYGYTF TGTGCCAGCAGTTCCATACCGGGACTGAGCTATGGCTACACCTTC